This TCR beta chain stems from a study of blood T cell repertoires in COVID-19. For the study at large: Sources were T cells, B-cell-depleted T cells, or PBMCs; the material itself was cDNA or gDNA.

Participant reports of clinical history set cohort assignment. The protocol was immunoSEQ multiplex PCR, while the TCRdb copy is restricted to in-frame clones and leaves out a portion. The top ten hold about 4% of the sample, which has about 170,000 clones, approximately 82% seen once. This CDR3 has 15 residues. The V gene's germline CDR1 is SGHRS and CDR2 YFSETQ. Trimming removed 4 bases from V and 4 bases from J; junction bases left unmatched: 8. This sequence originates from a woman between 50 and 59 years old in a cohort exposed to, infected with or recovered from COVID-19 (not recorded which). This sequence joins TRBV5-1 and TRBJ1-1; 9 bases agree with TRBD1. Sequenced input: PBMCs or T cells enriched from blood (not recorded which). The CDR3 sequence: CASSPLQGAGTEAFF. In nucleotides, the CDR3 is TGCGCCAGCAGCCCGCTACAGGGGGCTGGCACTGAAGCTTTCTTT.